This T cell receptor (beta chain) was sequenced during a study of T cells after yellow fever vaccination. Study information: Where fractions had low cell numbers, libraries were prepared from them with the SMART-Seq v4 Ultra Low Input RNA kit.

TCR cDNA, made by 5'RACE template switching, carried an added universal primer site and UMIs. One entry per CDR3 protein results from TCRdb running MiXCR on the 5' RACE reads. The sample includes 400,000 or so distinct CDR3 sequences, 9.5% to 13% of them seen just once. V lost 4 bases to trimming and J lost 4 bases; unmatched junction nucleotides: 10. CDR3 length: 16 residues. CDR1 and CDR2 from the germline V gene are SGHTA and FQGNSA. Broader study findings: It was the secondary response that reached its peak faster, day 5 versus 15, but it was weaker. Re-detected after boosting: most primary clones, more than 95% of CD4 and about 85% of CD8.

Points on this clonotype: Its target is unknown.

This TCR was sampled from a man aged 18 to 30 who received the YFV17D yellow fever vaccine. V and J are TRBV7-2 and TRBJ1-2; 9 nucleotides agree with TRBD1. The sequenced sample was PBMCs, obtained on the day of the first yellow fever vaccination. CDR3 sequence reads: CASSSFTGGLGYGYTF. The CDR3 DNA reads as TGTGCCAGCAGCTCCTTCACAGGGGGCTTAGGCTATGGCTACACCTTC. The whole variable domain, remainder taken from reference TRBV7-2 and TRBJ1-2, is GAGVSQSPSNKVTEKGKDVELRCDPISGHTALYWYRQSLGQGLEFLIYFQGNSAPDKSGLPSDRFSAERTGGSVSTLTIQRTQQEDSAVYLCASSSFTGGLGYGYTFGSGTRLTVV.